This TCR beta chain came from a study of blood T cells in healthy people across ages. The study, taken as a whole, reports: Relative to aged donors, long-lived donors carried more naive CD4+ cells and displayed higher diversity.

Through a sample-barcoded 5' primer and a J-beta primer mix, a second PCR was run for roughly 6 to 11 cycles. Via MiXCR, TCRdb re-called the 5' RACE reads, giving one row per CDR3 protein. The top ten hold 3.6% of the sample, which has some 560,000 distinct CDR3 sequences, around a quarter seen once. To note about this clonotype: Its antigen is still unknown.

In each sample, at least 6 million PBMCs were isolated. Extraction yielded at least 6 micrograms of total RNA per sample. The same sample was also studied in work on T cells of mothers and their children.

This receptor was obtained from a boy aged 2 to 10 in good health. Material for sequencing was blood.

CDR3 amino acids: CASSVGGGARMETQYF. CDR3 coding DNA: TGTGCCAGCAGCGTAGGTGGGGGGGCGCGGATGGAGACCCAGTACTTC. This chain uses TRBV9 with TRBJ2-5; D is possibly TRBD2 (7 bases). Trimming left V 0 bases short and J 5 bases short, with 17 bases between. The CDR3 sequence is 16 residues long. In germline, CDR1 is SGDLS, CDR2 YYNGEE.